A selection of T cell receptor beta chains follows, all from one sample in a study of blood T cells in healthy people across ages. TCRdb processed the 5' RACE reads anew with MiXCR; each CDR3 protein has one entry. The sample records approximately 960,000 distinct CDR3 sequences, about 28% being singletons. The sample was also reused in another study, on T cells of mothers and their children.

The specimen sequenced was blood. Every receptor here comes from a middle-aged woman in good health. Both conserved end residues are part of each CDR3. Fields, in order: CDR3 length, clone size, V gene, J gene, D gene, CDR3 protein, CDR3 DNA. The D gene is left open where the match is weak. Some rows mark clone size as missing; the rest say once, few, many or name a class of expanded clone.

>16|many|TRBV6-5|TRBJ1-4|NA
CASSYSPRARNEKLFF
TGTGCCAGCAGTTACTCTCCCAGGGCGCGTAATGAAAAACTGTTTTTT
>14|many|TRBV20-1|TRBJ2-1|NA
CSAPWGSGYNEQFF
TGCAGTGCTCCCTGGGGCTCGGGGTACAATGAGCAGTTCTTC
>17|many|TRBV10-3|TRBJ2-1|TRBD2
CAISAPGAAGGSREQFF
TGTGCCATCAGTGCCCCCGGGGCGGCGGGGGGGTCGCGGGAGCAGTTCTTC
>15|few|TRBV27|TRBJ1-5|NA
CASSLSGASNQPQHF
TGTGCCAGCAGTTTATCGGGGGCTAGCAATCAGCCCCAGCATTTT
>15|NA|TRBV20-1|TRBJ1-1|NA
CSAKDQQGRVTEAFF
TGCAGTGCTAAGGACCAACAAGGGAGAGTCACTGAAGCTTTCTTT
>14|few|TRBV5-1|TRBJ2-1|NA
CASSLNRETNEQFF
TGCGCCAGCAGCTTGAACAGGGAGACCAATGAGCAGTTCTTC
>14|many|TRBV5-1|TRBJ2-5|NA
CASSLTESWETQYF
TGCGCCAGCAGCTTAACCGAGTCCTGGGAGACCCAGTACTTC
>15|many|TRBV7-2|TRBJ2-1|TRBD2
CASSFGGGSYNEQFF
TGTGCCAGCAGCTTCGGCGGGGGCTCCTACAATGAGCAGTTCTTC
>14|few|TRBV6-5|TRBJ1-1|TRBD1
CASRLQGGVTEAFF
TGTGCCAGCAGATTACAGGGGGGGGTCACTGAAGCTTTCTTT
>19|many|TRBV7-2|TRBJ2-4|TRBD2
CASSPSIAGLLFSGNIQYF
TGTGCCAGCAGCCCCAGTATAGCGGGGTTACTATTTTCTGGAAACATTCAGTACTTC
>12|NA|TRBV29-1|TRBJ2-5|NA
CSVFLGGETQYF
TGCAGCGTATTCCTAGGGGGGGAGACCCAGTACTTC
>13|many|TRBV6-6|TRBJ1-2|NA
CASSSSGEYGYTF
TGTGCCAGCAGCTCCAGCGGGGAGTATGGCTACACCTTC
>17|NA|TRBV4-2|TRBJ2-3|TRBD2
CASSHAPFGGTTDTQYF
TGTGCCAGCAGCCACGCCCCGTTCGGGGGGACCACAGATACGCAGTATTTT
>16|NA|TRBV5-1|TRBJ1-2|NA
CASSSEGWRADYGYTF
TGCGCCAGCAGCTCGGAGGGATGGAGGGCTGACTATGGCTACACCTTC
>14|NA|TRBV30|TRBJ1-5|TRBD1
CAWSWGTGNQPQHF
TGTGCCTGGAGTTGGGGGACAGGTAATCAGCCCCAGCATTTT
>11|few|TRBV15|TRBJ2-1|NA
CATSTPREQFF
TGTGCCACCAGCACACCACGGGAGCAGTTCTTC
>17|many|TRBV27|TRBJ1-2|TRBD1
CASSPSQGQGPNYGYTF
TGTGCCAGCAGTCCGTCACAGGGGCAAGGGCCTAACTATGGCTACACCTTC
>15|NA|TRBV5-1|TRBJ1-2|NA
CASSLDNARRMGYTF
TGCGCCAGCAGCCTAGACAATGCCCGACGTATGGGCTACACCTTC
>15|few|TRBV7-3|TRBJ1-1|NA
CASSSQKGGVTEAFF
TGTGCCAGCAGCTCGCAAAAGGGGGGTGTCACTGAAGCTTTCTTT
>15|few|TRBV11-2|TRBJ2-5|TRBD2
CASSSFLADQETQYF
TGTGCCAGCAGCTCGTTTCTAGCGGACCAAGAGACCCAGTACTTC
>14|many|TRBV20-1|TRBJ2-7|NA
CSATGPAGTGEQYF
TGCAGTGCTACGGGACCCGCTGGGACCGGCGAGCAGTACTTC
>14|many|TRBV4-1|TRBJ1-1|TRBD1
CASSRQGTDTEAFF
TGCGCCAGCAGCCGACAGGGGACGGACACTGAAGCTTTCTTT
>15|few|TRBV5-5|TRBJ2-1|NA
CASSLAPGSQNEQFF
TGTGCCAGCAGCTTGGCCCCAGGGAGCCAAAATGAGCAGTTCTTC
>14|few|TRBV7-2|TRBJ2-5|NA
CASSLTLSLGDQYF
TGTGCCAGCAGCTTAACTCTAAGTTTGGGGGACCAGTACTTC
>15|NA|TRBV6-2/TRBV6-3|TRBJ2-7|TRBD1
CASSQSGTGYHEQYF
TGTGCCAGCAGCCAGTCCGGGACAGGGTACCACGAGCAGTACTTC
>13|NA|TRBV6-2/TRBV6-3|TRBJ2-1|NA
CASSSISPNEQFF
TGTGCCAGCAGTTCTATCTCACCCAATGAGCAGTTCTTC
>12|many|TRBV6-6|TRBJ2-3|NA
CASSSPTDTQYF
TGTGCCAGCAGTTCCCCCACAGATACGCAGTATTTT
>15|few|TRBV30|TRBJ1-5|NA
CAWRTPGHSNQPQHF
TGTGCCTGGAGAACCCCCGGACATAGCAATCAGCCCCAGCATTTT
>15|NA|TRBV7-2|TRBJ2-7|TRBD1
CASRPPGQGYYEQYF
TGTGCCAGCCGCCCTCCAGGACAGGGGTACTACGAGCAGTACTTC
>12|few|TRBV20-1|TRBJ1-1|NA
CSATTARGEAFF
TGCAGTGCAACCACCGCCAGGGGTGAAGCTTTCTTT
>13|many|TRBV7-2|TRBJ2-1|NA
CASSLGQHHEQFF
TGTGCCAGCAGCTTAGGTCAACACCATGAGCAGTTCTTC
>12|few|TRBV20-1|TRBJ1-4|NA
CSAGDNGEKLFF
TGCAGTGCGGGCGACAACGGAGAAAAACTGTTTTTT
>15|few|TRBV4-1|TRBJ2-7|NA
CASSQDKGVSYEQYF
TGCGCCAGCAGCCAAGATAAAGGGGTTTCCTACGAGCAGTACTTC
>16|once|TRBV20-1|TRBJ2-3|NA
CSALKGGSLITDTQYF
TGCAGTGCCCTCAAGGGGGGGTCCCTTATCACAGATACGCAGTATTTT
>16|few|TRBV9|TRBJ2-3|TRBD2
CASSVEASGGPDTQYF
TGTGCCAGCAGCGTAGAGGCTAGCGGGGGTCCAGATACGCAGTATTTT
>17|many|TRBV4-1|TRBJ2-6|NA
CASSLTEQASGANVLTF
TGCGCCAGCAGCCTAACCGAACAGGCCTCTGGGGCCAACGTCCTGACTTTC
>13|NA|TRBV28|TRBJ2-4|NA
CASSTGSRNIRYF
TGTGCCAGCAGTACAGGGAGTAGAAACATTCGGTACTTC
>15|many|TRBV28|TRBJ2-7|TRBD1
CASDPRTGDRNEQYF
TGTGCCAGCGACCCTCGGACAGGGGATCGGAACGAGCAGTACTTC
>13|NA|TRBV7-2|TRBJ2-7|TRBD2
CASYHSGGSEQYF
TGTGCCAGCTACCACTCCGGGGGGTCGGAGCAGTACTTC
>13|many|TRBV11-2|TRBJ1-2|NA
CASTPSSNYGYTF
TGTGCCAGCACCCCCAGCTCTAACTATGGCTACACCTTC
>12|NA|TRBV7-2|TRBJ2-1|NA
CAGSLVRNEQFF
TGTGCCGGCAGCTTAGTGCGCAATGAGCAGTTCTTC
>14|NA|TRBV20-1|TRBJ2-3|NA
CSAPRTVSTDTQYF
TGCAGTGCTCCTAGGACGGTTAGCACAGATACGCAGTATTTT
>13|NA|TRBV7-2|TRBJ1-2|NA
CASSYNSNYGYTF
TGTGCCAGCAGCTACAACAGCAACTATGGCTACACCTTC
>14|NA|TRBV28|TRBJ1-6|NA
CASSSYRGNSPLHF
TGTGCCAGCAGTTCCTATAGGGGTAATTCACCCCTCCACTTT